This T cell receptor beta chain was sequenced for a study of blood T cell repertoires in COVID-19. Study background: T cells, B-cell-depleted T cells, or PBMCs supplied cDNA or gDNA.

The CDR3 spans 14 residues. The V and J ends lost 4 bases and 4 bases respectively, with 13 bases between them. The germline gives CDR1 SGHKS, CDR2 YYEKEE (reference sequence). Original processing methods: Counts of nucleated cells, estimated from reference gene primer amplification, were obtained. TCRdb's copy holds only in-frame clones and misses some; the assay was immunoSEQ multiplex PCR. Clonal size and the V and J genes are those of that table, whereas D and trimming came from the DNA. The sample holds 200,000 to 250,000 clones, roughly nine tenths seen once. The rearrangement joins TRBV5-5 to TRBJ2-3, with D perhaps matching TRBD1 (5 bases). This TCR derives from a woman between 45 and 60 years old in a cohort exposed to, infected with or recovered from COVID-19 (not recorded which). The source material was PBMCs or T cells enriched from blood (not recorded which). CDR3 residues: CASSARVGADTQYF. CDR3 sequence (DNA): TGTGCCAGCAGCGCCCGGGTAGGGGCAGATACGCAGTATTTT.